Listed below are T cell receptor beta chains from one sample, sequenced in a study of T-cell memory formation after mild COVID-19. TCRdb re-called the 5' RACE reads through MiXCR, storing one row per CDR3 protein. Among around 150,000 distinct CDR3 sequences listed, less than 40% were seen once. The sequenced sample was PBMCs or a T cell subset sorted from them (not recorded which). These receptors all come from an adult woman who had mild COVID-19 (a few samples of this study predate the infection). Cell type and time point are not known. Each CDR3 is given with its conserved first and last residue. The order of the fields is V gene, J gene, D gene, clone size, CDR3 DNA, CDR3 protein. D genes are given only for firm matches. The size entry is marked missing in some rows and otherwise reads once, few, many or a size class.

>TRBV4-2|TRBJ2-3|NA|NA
TGTGCCAGCAGCCTCACGGGGAGGGGGAACACAGATACGCAGTATTTT
CASSLTGRGNTDTQYF
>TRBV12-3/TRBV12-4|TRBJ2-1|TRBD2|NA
TGTGCCAGCAGCCCAAGCGGGAACTACAATTACAATGAGCAGTTCTTC
CASSPSGNYNYNEQFF
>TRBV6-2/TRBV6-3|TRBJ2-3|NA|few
TGTGCCAGCAGTTTCTACCCGGGAAAACTTGAGGCAGATACGCAGTATTTT
CASSFYPGKLEADTQYF
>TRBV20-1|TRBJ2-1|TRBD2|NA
TGCAGTGCTAGGATGTGGCTAGCGGGGGGAGGCAATGAGCAGTTCTTC
CSARMWLAGGGNEQFF
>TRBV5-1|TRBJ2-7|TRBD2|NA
TGCGCCAGCAGGGTCGGGGGGGCTTACGAGCAGTACTTC
CASRVGGAYEQYF
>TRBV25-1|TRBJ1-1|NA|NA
TGTGCCAGCAGTGAATATCCAGGGAACACTGAAGCTTTCTTT
CASSEYPGNTEAFF
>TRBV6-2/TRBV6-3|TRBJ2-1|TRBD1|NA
TGTGCCAGCAGATCCGGGACAGGGTTGGACAATGAGCAGTTCTTC
CASRSGTGLDNEQFF
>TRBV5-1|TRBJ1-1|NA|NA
TGCGCCAGCAGTTGGAACAAGGGGGTAAACACTGAAGCTTTCTTT
CASSWNKGVNTEAFF
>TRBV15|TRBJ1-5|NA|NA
TGTGCCACCAGCAGAGATCGTTGGAGAGATCAGCCCCAGCATTTT
CATSRDRWRDQPQHF
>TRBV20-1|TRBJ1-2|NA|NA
TGCAGTGCTCCCGACCAGGCGGCGGGCTATGGCTACACCTTC
CSAPDQAAGYGYTF
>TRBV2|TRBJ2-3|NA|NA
TGTGCCAGCAGTGAAGCCCGCGACAACACGCAGTATTTT
CASSEARDNTQYF
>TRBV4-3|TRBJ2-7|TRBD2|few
TGCGCCAGCAGCCAGGGGACTAGCAGGACCTACGAGCAGTACTTC
CASSQGTSRTYEQYF
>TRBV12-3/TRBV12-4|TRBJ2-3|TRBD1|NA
TGTGCCAGCAGTCCCAGGGGGCTAGGCACAGATACGCAGTATTTT
CASSPRGLGTDTQYF
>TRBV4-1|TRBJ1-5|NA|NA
TGCGCCAGCAGCCAGGGTCTTGTGGATCAGCCCCAGCATTTT
CASSQGLVDQPQHF
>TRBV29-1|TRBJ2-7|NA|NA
TGCAGCGTTGACTGGCGCTACGAGCAGTACTTC
CSVDWRYEQYF
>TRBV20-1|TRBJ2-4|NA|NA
TGCAGTGCTAGAGACGGCGGACTGGTAGGAAACATTCAGTACTTC
CSARDGGLVGNIQYF
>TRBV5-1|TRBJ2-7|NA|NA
TGCGCCAGCAGGGAAGCCCTACACCTGGGGGAGCAGTACTTC
CASREALHLGEQYF
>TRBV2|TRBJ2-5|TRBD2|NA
TGTGCCAGCAGTTATCTAGCGGGAGAGACCCAGTACTTC
CASSYLAGETQYF
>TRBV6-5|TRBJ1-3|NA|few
TGTGCCAGCAGGCCAGGGTTCTCGCTTGGAAACACCATATATTTT
CASRPGFSLGNTIYF
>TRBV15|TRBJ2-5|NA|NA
TGTGCCACCAGCGGAAGAGGGGGGTTCCAAGAGACCCAGTACTTC
CATSGRGGFQETQYF
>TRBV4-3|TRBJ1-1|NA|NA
TGCGCCAGCAGCCAAGTCCTCAGGGGAAACACTGAAGCTTTCTTT
CASSQVLRGNTEAFF
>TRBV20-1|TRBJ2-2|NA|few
TGCAGTGCTAGAGGGGACACAACCACCGGGGAGCTGTTTTTT
CSARGDTTTGELFF
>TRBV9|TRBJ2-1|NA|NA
TGTGCCAGCAGCGTAGCCGGACAAGACTACAATGAGCAGTTCTTC
CASSVAGQDYNEQFF
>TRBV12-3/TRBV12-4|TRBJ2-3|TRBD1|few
TGTGCCAGCAGTTTAGTCCAGGGGGCCACAGATACGCAGTATTTT
CASSLVQGATDTQYF
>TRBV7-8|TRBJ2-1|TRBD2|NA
TGTGCCAGCAGCTTAGGACTAGCGGGAGGTCTGAATGAGCAGTTCTTC
CASSLGLAGGLNEQFF
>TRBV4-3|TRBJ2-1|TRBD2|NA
TGCGCCAGCAGTCATCCCCGAGCGGGGCACAATGAGCAGTTCTTC
CASSHPRAGHNEQFF
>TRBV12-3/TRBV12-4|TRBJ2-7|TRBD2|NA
TGTGCCAGCAGGAGTAGCGGGAGGGGCAACGAGCAGTACTTC
CASRSSGRGNEQYF
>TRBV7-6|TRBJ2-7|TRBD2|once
TGTGCCAGCAGCTTAGAGTCGGGGGGGATCTACGAGCAGTACTTC
CASSLESGGIYEQYF
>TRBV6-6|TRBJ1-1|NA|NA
TGTGCCAGCAATCGACTAACTGGGAACACTGAAGCTTTCTTT
CASNRLTGNTEAFF
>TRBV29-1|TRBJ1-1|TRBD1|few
TGCAGCGTACGGGGACAGGGATACACTGAAGCTTTCTTT
CSVRGQGYTEAFF
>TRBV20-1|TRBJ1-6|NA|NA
TGCAGTGCTAAAGCGGACCGGGCTGGCTCACCCCTCCACTTT
CSAKADRAGSPLHF
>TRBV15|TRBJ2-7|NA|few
TGTGCCACCAGCAGAGATCGTGGGTTATCGGAGCAGTACTTC
CATSRDRGLSEQYF
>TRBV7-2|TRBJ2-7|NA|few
TGTGCCAGCAGCTCCCAGAGGGCCTACGAGCAGTACTTC
CASSSQRAYEQYF
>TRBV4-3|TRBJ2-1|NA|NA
TGCGCCAGCAGCCCGCAGGTGAATGATGAGCAGTTCTTC
CASSPQVNDEQFF
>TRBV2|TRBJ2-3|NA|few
TGTGCCAGCAGTGTCGGACAAGGGAACACAGATACGCAGTATTTT
CASSVGQGNTDTQYF
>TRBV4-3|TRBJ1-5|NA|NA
TGCGCCAGCAGCCCCCAATGGGGTAGGAGCAATCAGCCCCAGCATTTT
CASSPQWGRSNQPQHF